A single sample gave rise to the 26 T cell receptor beta chains below, sequenced in a study of blood T cell repertoires in COVID-19. TCRdb keeps only in-frame clones here, not all; method: immunoSEQ multiplex PCR. The sample shows fewer than 250,000 clones, 81% of them seen only once. The specimen sequenced was PBMCs or T cells enriched from blood (not recorded which). These receptors were taken from a woman in her forties or fifties with acute COVID-19.

The V gene is TRBV6-4, the J gene TRBJ2-1; 10 bases are shared with TRBD1. The CDR3 contains 15 residues. Germline V gene data show CDR1 as MRHNA and CDR2 as SNTAGT. With 4 bases clipped from V and 7 bases from J, the junction kept 7 bases outside the gene matches. In nucleotides, the CDR3 is TGTGCCAGCAGTGGCCGGGACAGGGGTAGGAATGAGCAGTTCTTC. It codes for CASSGRDRGRNEQFF.

This chain links TRBV11-2 with TRBJ2-1; perhaps TRBD2 as D (7 bases). Germline CDR1 SGHAT, CDR2 FQNNGV. CDR3 length equals 17 residues. V dropped 5 bases and J dropped 3 bases, with 20 bases sitting between them. In nucleotides, the CDR3 is TGTGCCAGCAGCCTTACCTCGGGGGGCCTCCGCTACAATGAGCAGTTCTTC. Its translation: CASSLTSGGLRYNEQFF.

This chain links TRBV4-1 with TRBJ1-5; D might be TRBD1 (5 bases). This CDR3 has 15 amino acids. Trimming removed 0 bases from V and 4 bases from J, with 10 bases in between. Germline CDR1 reads MGHRA; CDR2 reads YSYEKL. DNA of the CDR3: TGCGCCAGCAGCCAAGATGGGCAGGGAAATCAGCCCCAGCATTTT. Translated: CASSQDGQGNQPQHF.

This clone was seen a handful of times. The CDR3 sequence is CASSFRAGQETQYF. As DNA, the CDR3 is TGTGCCAGCAGCTTCCGGGCGGGGCAAGAGACCCAGTACTTC. The J gene is TRBJ2-5, the V gene TRBV7-7; a possible D gene is TRBD2 (6 bases). Trimming cost V 3 bases and J 2 bases, with 10 bases left between them. Germline CDR1 is SSHAT and CDR2 is FNYEAQ (reference sequence). The length of the CDR3 is 14 residues.

J is TRBJ1-5 and V is TRBV28; weak D call: TRBD1 (5 bases). The CDR3 covers 15 residues. V was shortened by 3 bases and J by 6 bases, with 15 bases between the two germline ends. Germline V gene data show CDR1 as MDHEN and CDR2 as SYDVKM. The CDR3 here is CASSLGGVGLQPQHF. CDR3 DNA sequence: TGTGCCAGCAGTTTGGGGGGTGTGGGGCTTCAGCCCCAGCATTTT. The complete variable domain, with remaining parts taken from reference TRBV28 and TRBJ1-5, reads DVKVTQSSRYLVKRTGEKVFLECVQDMDHENMFWYRQDPGLGLRLIYFSYDVKMKEKGDIPEGYSVSREKKERFSLILESASTNQTSMYLCASSLGGVGLQPQHFGDGTRLSIL.

This clone showed up just a few times. The genes are TRBV11-3 and TRBJ2-1; D assignment may be TRBD1 or TRBD2 (9 bases each). CDR3 length: 20 residues. Germline lookup yields CDR1 SGHNT and CDR2 YENEEA. V was shortened by 4 bases and J by 4 bases, with 29 bases between the two germline ends. CDR3 in amino acids: CASSSRWGTGRTSGYNEQFF. The CDR3 DNA reads as TGTGCCAGCAGCTCTAGGTGGGGGACAGGGAGAACTAGCGGGTACAATGAGCAGTTCTTC.

Concerning this clone: A read error may produce the germline difference seen at one junction end. J is TRBJ2-7 and V is TRBV29-1; 9 bases map to TRBD2. CDR3 length equals 14 residues. Germline loops: CDR1 SQVTM, CDR2 ANQGSEA. CDR3 sequence reads: CSVEGLANSYEQYF. In nucleotides, the CDR3 is TGCAGCGTGGAAGGACTAGCGAATTCTTACGAGCAGTACTTC.

V and J are TRBV12-5 and TRBJ2-1, with TRBD2 matching 8 bases. Germline V gene lookup returns CDR1 LGHNT and CDR2 FRNRAP. J was trimmed by 3 bases and V by 1 base; bases with no gene match: 17. This CDR3 contains 20 residues. CDR3 residues: CASGLDGRLAGRGFYNEQFF. CDR3 DNA: TGTGCTAGTGGTTTGGATGGAAGATTAGCGGGAAGGGGGTTCTACAATGAGCAGTTCTTC. The variable domain in full, with the rest retrieved from reference TRBV12-5 and TRBJ2-1, is DARVTQTPRHKVTEMGQEVTMRCQPILGHNTVFWYRQTMMQGLELLAYFRNRAPLDDSGMPKDRFSAEMPDATLATLKIQPSEPRDSAVYFCASGLDGRLAGRGFYNEQFFGPGTRLTVL.

The rearrangement links TRBV7-2 to TRBJ2-3; 10 positions agree with TRBD2. CDR1 SGHTA and CDR2 FQGNSA come from the germline V gene. Losses at the gene ends were 1 base for V and 4 bases for J; bases not matched to a gene: 5. This CDR3 comprises 16 residues. The chain's CDR3 is CASSLERGGRADTQYF. In DNA form, the CDR3 reads TGTGCCAGCAGCTTAGAGCGGGGGGGCCGGGCAGATACGCAGTATTTT.

J is TRBJ1-5 and V is TRBV3-1 (or the pseudogene TRBV3-2); TRBD1 agrees at 8 bases. The V and J ends lost 4 bases and 6 bases, in that order; junction bases with no gene match: 11. CDR3 size: 16 residues. Germline V gives CDR1 LGHDT, CDR2 YNNKEL (reference sequence). The CDR3 region has the DNA TGTGCCAGCAGCCCTTCACACGACAGGGGCGGTCAGCCCCAGCATTTT. It yields the protein CASSPSHDRGGQPQHF.

This clone came up once. V and J are TRBV9 and TRBJ2-1; 16 bases line up with TRBD2. The V segment lost 3 bases and the J segment 6 bases; nucleotides outside the gene matches: 9. The CDR3 runs 18 residues. The V gene's germline CDR1 is SGDLS and CDR2 YYNGEE. Here the CDR3 DNA reads TGTGCCAGCAGCGAGGCGGGACTAGCGGGGGGGCTATCCAATGAGCAGTTCTTC. Encoded protein: CASSEAGLAGGLSNEQFF. The full variable domain, completed using reference TRBV9 and TRBJ2-1, is DSGVTQTPKHLITATGQRVTLRCSPRSGDLSVYWYQQSLDQGLQFLIQYYNGEERAKGNILERFSAQQFPDLHSELNLSSLELGDSALYFCASSEAGLAGGLSNEQFFGPGTRLTVL.

The chain joins TRBV24-1 to TRBJ1-2; TRBD1 agrees at 7 bases. Trimming at V came to 3 bases and at J to 4 bases, leaving 4 bases not matched to a gene. Germline-derived CDR1 and CDR2 are KGHDR and SFDVKD. The CDR3 runs to 14 residues. As DNA, the CDR3 is TGTGCCACCAGTGATACACAGGGGCCCTATGGCTACACCTTC. Translated: CATSDTQGPYGYTF.

The CDR3 DNA sequence: TGTGCCAGCAGGGGGACAGGGCCTGAAAAACTGTTTTTT. Protein: CASRGTGPEKLFF. V usage is TRBV6-6 and J usage is TRBJ1-4; 9 bases line up with TRBD1. Per germline, CDR1 MNHNY and CDR2 SVGAGI (reference sequence). J lost 7 bases, V lost 6 bases, and 3 bases had no gene match. This CDR3 spans 13 amino acids.

The V gene is TRBV29-1, the J gene TRBJ2-5; D not certain. The CDR3 has 13 residues. V gave up 2 bases and J gave up 5 bases, with 12 bases separating them. Looked up from germline, CDR1 is SQVTM and CDR2 is ANQGSEA. DNA for the CDR3: TGCAGCGTTGAATCTGCGTTTCCCGAGACCCAGTACTTC. It encodes CSVESAFPETQYF.

The chain employs TRBV30 and TRBJ2-7, with 10 bases lining up with TRBD1. The CDR3 is 12 residues long. The germline V gene encodes CDR1 GTSNPN and CDR2 SVGIG (reference sequence). V shed 3 bases, J shed 6 bases, and the junction held 2 bases outside the gene matches. The CDR3 reads CAWSDRGREQYF. The CDR3 DNA is TGTGCCTGGAGCGACAGGGGGCGCGAGCAGTACTTC.

Only one count was recorded for this clone. The chain joins TRBV11-3 to TRBJ2-1; 8 bases match TRBD2. The V and J ends lost 3 bases and 2 bases, in that order; junction bases with no gene match: 6. This CDR3 region has 16 residues. Per germline, CDR1 SGHNT and CDR2 YENEEA. In DNA form, the CDR3 reads TGTGCCAGCAGCTTGAGTGGGCGGGGGGCCTACAATGAGCAGTTCTTC. Translation: CASSLSGRGAYNEQFF.

CDR3 protein: CASSSRTGSSYNSPLHF. The CDR3 DNA is TGTGCCAGCAGTTCCCGGACGGGAAGCTCCTATAATTCACCCCTCCACTTT. This chain uses TRBV27 with TRBJ1-6; no reliable D call. This CDR3 spans 17 amino acids. Trimming cost V 4 bases and J 0 bases, with 13 bases left between them. CDR1 MNHEY and CDR2 SMNVEV come from the germline V gene (reference sequence).

The chain combines TRBV10-2 with TRBJ2-1; no clear D gene. V dropped 4 bases and J dropped 6 bases, with 10 bases sitting between them. The length of the CDR3 is 13 residues. Germline values: CDR1 WSHSY, CDR2 SAAADI. For the CDR3, the DNA is TGCGCCAGCAGTGTAATCACGGGCAATGAGCAGTTCTTC. It specifies CASSVITGNEQFF.

The chain uses TRBV9 and TRBJ1-4, with D unresolved. Germline V lookup: CDR1 SGDLS, CDR2 YYNGEE. Trimming removed 3 bases at V and 6 bases at J, with 9 bases between. There are 13 residues in the CDR3. Here the CDR3 DNA reads TGTGCCAGCAGCGCCGGAGTGGATGAAAAACTGTTTTTT. Amino acids: CASSAGVDEKLFF.

This chain uses TRBV9 with TRBJ1-1; no definite D call. CDR3 length equals 14 residues. CDR1 is SGDLS, CDR2 YYNGEE, per germline. Trimming pared 0 bases from V and 1 base from J, leaving 7 bases between. The CDR3 bases are TGTGCCAGCAGCGTAGTCCCAGAGAACACTGAAGCTTTCTTT. It is translated as CASSVVPENTEAFF.

The chain links TRBV7-9 to TRBJ2-1, with 7 bases fitting TRBD2. CDR1 is SEHNR and CDR2 is FQNEAQ in the germline V gene (reference sequence). This CDR3 has 18 residues. J gave up 0 bases and V 0 bases, and 8 bases lay outside the gene matches. In DNA, the CDR3 is TGTGCCAGCAGCTTAGCGGTTACAGCGGGAAGCTCCTACAATGAGCAGTTCTTC. Translation: CASSLAVTAGSSYNEQFF.

The V call is TRBV29-1, the J call TRBJ1-4, with unresolved D. Germline V gene data show CDR1 as SQVTM and CDR2 as ANQGSEA. V was cut by 4 bases and J by 0 bases, with 6 bases left in between. This CDR3 is built from 13 residues. The CDR3 bases are TGCAGCGTTGGAGGAGCAACTAATGAAAAACTGTTTTTT. Protein product: CSVGGATNEKLFF.

This rearrangement joins TRBV7-9 to TRBJ1-6; 8 positions agree with TRBD1. The CDR3 covers 17 residues. V lost 1 base to trimming and J lost 8 bases; unmatched junction nucleotides: 10. Per the germline V gene, CDR1 is SEHNR and CDR2 is FQNEAQ (reference sequence). As DNA, the CDR3 is TGTGCCAGCAGCTTAGGGGGTTCCAGGGGGCAGGATTCACCCCTCCACTTT. It specifies CASSLGGSRGQDSPLHF.

This sequence joins TRBV11-2 and TRBJ2-7, with 7 bases matching TRBD1. With 6 bases clipped from V and 6 bases from J, the junction kept 14 bases outside the gene matches. The germline gives CDR1 SGHAT, CDR2 FQNNGV. CDR3 length: 15 amino acids. CDR3 in amino acids: CASRAQGGFEREQYF. For the CDR3, the DNA is TGTGCCAGCAGAGCCCAAGGGGGCTTCGAGCGCGAGCAGTACTTC.

The chain employs TRBV6-5 and TRBJ2-3; D perhaps matches TRBD1 (6 bases). The V gene's germline CDR1 is MNHEY and CDR2 SVGAGI. V shed 6 bases and J shed 4 bases, with 8 bases lying between them. CDR3 length equals 12 residues. The CDR3 coding sequence is TGTGCCAGCAGGGGGGCATCAGATACGCAGTATTTT. Translation gives CASRGASDTQYF.

V is TRBV5-4 and J is TRBJ2-5; 8 bases match TRBD1. From germline, CDR1 is SGHNT and CDR2 YYREEE (reference sequence). Trimming took 4 bases from V and 5 from J; bases not matched to a gene: 10. The length of the CDR3 is 15 residues. CDR3 bases: TGTGCCAGCAGCCCTACAGCAGGGGGCGGGGAGACCCAGTACTTC. Amino acid sequence: CASSPTAGGGETQYF. The full variable domain, with the rest looked up from reference TRBV5-4 and TRBJ2-5, is ETGVTQSPTHLIKTRGQQVTLRCSSQSGHNTVSWYQQALGQGPQFIFQYYREEENGRGNFPPRFSGLQFPNYSSELNVNALELDDSALYLCASSPTAGGGETQYFGPGTRLLVL.